This TCR beta chain was captured by sequencing in a study of blood T cell repertoires in COVID-19. Study context: The United States, Italy and Spain supplied acute and convalescent COVID-19 samples. In each case, the material was cDNA or gDNA derived from T cells, B-cell-depleted T cells, or PBMCs.

Per the study methods: Using reference gene primer amplification, nucleated cell counts were estimated. Using immunoSEQ multiplex PCR, the repertoire was profiled, and TCRdb retains in-frame clones only, with some absent. Clonal size and the V and J genes are those of that table, whereas D and trimming came from the DNA. The sample carries under 300,000 clones, over 75% recorded once. The CDR3 extends over 15 amino acids. The clonotype was recovered from a woman in her 70s with acute or convalescent COVID-19. Material for sequencing was peripheral blood. V and J are TRBV21-1 and TRBJ2-5; the table calls TRBD2, which could not be checked here. TRBV21-1 is reported as a pseudogene. The CDR3 bases are TGTGCCAGCAGCCCCCTCCGGTGCCGTAGAGAGACCCAGTACTTC. This codes for CASSPLRCRRETQYF.